This T cell receptor beta chain was identified during a study of spatial heterogeneity in lung cancer. Broader study findings: Counts that tracked tumor mutation counts were those of expanded intratumoral alpha and beta TCRs.

The V gene's germline CDR1 is KGHDR and CDR2 SFDVKD. The length of the CDR3 is 13 residues. Trimming left V 7 bases short and J 2 bases short, with 7 bases between. Documented time point: sample taken at primary tumor resection. The donors comprised approximately 72 untreated early-stage non-small cell lung cancer patients. Whole RNA obtained from tumor, nontumor lung or frozen PBMC underwent sequencing without sorting. From the 5' RACE reads, TCRdb called clonotypes with MiXCR, one entry per CDR3 protein. The data hold 15,000 to 20,000 distinct CDR3 sequences, with approximately 6.2% observed a single time. This clonotype appeared many times. The target antigen is unknown. For a library built for alpha chains, this beta chain is a stray read; little rests on its size.

The chain is built from TRBV24-1 and TRBJ2-2; D not resolved. This sequence originates from a male donor with early-stage non-small cell lung cancer. This specimen consisted of lung tumor tissue, obtained at surgery. DNA of the CDR3: TGTGCCACCAGAGAACAAAACACCGGGGAGCTGTTTTTT. It yields the protein CATREQNTGELFF.